This TCR beta chain is drawn from a study of blood T cells in healthy people across ages. Whole-study results and caveats: Aged donors had fewer naive CD4+ cells and lower diversity than long-lived donors.

This clonotype was found a few times. Its antigen is still unknown. The CDR3 is made up of 15 amino acids. Looked up from germline, CDR1 is SGHAT and CDR2 is FQNNGV. V was trimmed by 5 bases and J by 0 bases, leaving 8 bases between them. Together with a sample-barcoded 5' primer, a J-beta primer mix was included in a second PCR lasting about 7 to 11 cycles. Each CDR3 protein is one row after TCRdb ran MiXCR on the 5' RACE reads. The sample holds about 2 million distinct CDR3 sequences, roughly 52% seen once. The sequenced sample was blood. V and J are TRBV11-2 and TRBJ2-6; D ambiguous. The origin of this receptor is a woman aged 40 to 55 in good health. CDR3 in DNA: TGTGCCAGCAGCCCTGAACACTCTGGGGCCAACGTCCTGACTTTC. Residues: CASSPEHSGANVLTF.